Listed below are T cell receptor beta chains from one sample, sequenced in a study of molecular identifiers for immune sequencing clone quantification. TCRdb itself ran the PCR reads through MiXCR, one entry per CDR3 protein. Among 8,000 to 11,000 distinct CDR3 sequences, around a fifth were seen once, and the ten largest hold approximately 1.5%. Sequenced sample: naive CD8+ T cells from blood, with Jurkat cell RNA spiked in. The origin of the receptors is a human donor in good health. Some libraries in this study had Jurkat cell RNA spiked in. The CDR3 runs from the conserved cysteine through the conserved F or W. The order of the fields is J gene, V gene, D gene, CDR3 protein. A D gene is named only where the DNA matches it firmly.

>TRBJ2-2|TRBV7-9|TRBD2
CASSLTPGGPSELFF
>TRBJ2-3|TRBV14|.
CASSPRKEAGDTQYF
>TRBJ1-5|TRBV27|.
CASSGGSNQPQHF
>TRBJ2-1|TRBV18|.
CAGSPGFDEQFF
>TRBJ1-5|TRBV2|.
CASSEGQGYQPQHF
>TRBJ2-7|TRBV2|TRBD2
CASSEGGGASGYEQYF
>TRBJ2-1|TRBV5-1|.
CARGGQFF
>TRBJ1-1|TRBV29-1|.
CSVPPEETLNTEAFF
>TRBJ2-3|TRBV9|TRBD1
CASSVVGGLDTQYF
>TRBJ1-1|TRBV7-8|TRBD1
CASSKGQVGPTTEAFF
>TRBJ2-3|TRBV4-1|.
CASSRIVGGLTDTQYF
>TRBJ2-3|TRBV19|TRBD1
CASSPRTGGEGTDTQYF
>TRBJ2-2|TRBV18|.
CASSPSPFPTESYTGELFF
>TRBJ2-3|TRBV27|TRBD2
CASRQPGLAGLDTQYF
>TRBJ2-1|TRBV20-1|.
CSATRPGVDPIEQFF
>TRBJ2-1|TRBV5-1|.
CASSFSGRYNEQFF
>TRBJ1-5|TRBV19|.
CAIGVGDNQPQHF
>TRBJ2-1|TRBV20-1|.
CSARGLGANEQFF
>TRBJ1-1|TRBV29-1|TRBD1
CSVGLPRDRGSGAFF
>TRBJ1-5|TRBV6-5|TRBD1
CASSYGQGADQPQHF
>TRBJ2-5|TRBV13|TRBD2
CASSFPGLAGGPETQYF
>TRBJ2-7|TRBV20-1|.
CSARGAFGEATEQYF
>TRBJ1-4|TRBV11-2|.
CASSHLPGSVEEKLFF
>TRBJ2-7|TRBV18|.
CASSRDGHEQYF
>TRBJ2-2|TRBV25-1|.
CASRFTGELFF
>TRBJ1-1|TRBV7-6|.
CASSLGGQGSGTEAFF
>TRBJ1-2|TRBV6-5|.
CASSYSIGTRIYTF
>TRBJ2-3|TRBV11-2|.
CASSFNTGTPKDTQYF
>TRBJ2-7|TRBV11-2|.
CASSLGVGNDEQYF
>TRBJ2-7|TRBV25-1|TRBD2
CASSSGRGSYEQYF
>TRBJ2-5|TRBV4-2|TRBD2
CASSQDERGGETQYF
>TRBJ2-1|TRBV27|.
CASTSSNGLYNEQFF
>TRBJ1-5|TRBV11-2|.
CASSLGRGLTQPQHF
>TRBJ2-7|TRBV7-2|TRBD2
CASSHQLAGAYEQYF
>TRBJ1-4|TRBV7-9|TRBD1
CASSFDRGHGGEKLFF
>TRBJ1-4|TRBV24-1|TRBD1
CATSDSRGRKEKLFF
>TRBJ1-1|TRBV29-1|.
CSVEGIGMSGLAEAFF
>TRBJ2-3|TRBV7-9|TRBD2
CASREVLAIGDTQYF
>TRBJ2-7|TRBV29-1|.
CSVVTGFSYEQYF
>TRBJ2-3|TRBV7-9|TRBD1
CASSFRTGGVTDTQYF
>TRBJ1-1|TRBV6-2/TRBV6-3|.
CASSRQSTEAFF
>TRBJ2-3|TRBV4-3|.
CASSPGVIGTDTQYF
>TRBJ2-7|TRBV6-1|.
CASSELYEQYF
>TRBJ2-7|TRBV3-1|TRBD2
CASSPTSGWGEQYF
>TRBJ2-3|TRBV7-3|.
CASSFWTQTDTQYF
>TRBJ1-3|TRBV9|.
CASSSGGIRTIYF